This T cell receptor (beta chain) was identified in a study of technical replicates of blood from a handful of donors. Assay: immunoSEQ multiplex PCR; the TCRdb copy retains only in-frame clones and omits some. The profile covers 70,000 to 95,000 clones, with around 96% appearing a single time and 0.2% to 0.25% taken by the ten largest. This receptor was identified in a human donor in good health. Sequencing used T cells isolated from PBMCs.

The CDR3 DNA reads TGCGCCAGCAGCTTGGCAGACGAGGGACAGGCCTACCGGGAGACCCAGTACTTC. It translates to CASSLADEGQAYRETQYF. This chain uses TRBV5-1 with TRBJ2-5, with 8 bases that match TRBD1. Germline-derived CDR1 and CDR2 are SGHRS and YFSETQ. Trimming took 0 bases from V and 5 from J; bases not matched to a gene: 15. The CDR3 sequence is 18 residues long.